This T cell receptor beta chain was found in a study of blood T cell repertoires in COVID-19. The CDR3 has 14 residues. Trimming stripped 2 bases from V and 0 bases from J, with 9 bases between. Per germline, CDR1 SGHNT and CDR2 YYREEE (reference sequence). TCRdb's table, derived via immunoSEQ multiplex PCR, lists solely in-frame clones and lacks some. This table holds fewer than 300,000 clones, around 90% found once. The sample taken for sequencing was PBMCs or T cells enriched from blood (not recorded which). The source of this sequence is a woman in her thirties who had recovered from COVID-19. The chain joins TRBV5-4 to TRBJ2-7; D gene ambiguous. CDR3 nucleotide sequence: TGTGCCAGCAGCTTAACTAAGTCCTCCTACGAGCAGTACTTC. It is translated as CASSLTKSSYEQYF.